Shown below are 22 T cell receptor beta chains from a single sample sequenced in a study of blood T cell repertoires in COVID-19 (TCRdb year 2020). Library preparation was by the immunoSEQ multiplex PCR assay. As stored in TCRdb, this immuneACCESS dataset retains in-frame rearrangements with V and J assigned. A fraction of the clones does not appear; measured against another copy, unresolved V genes explain less than half of the discrepancy, and the remainder lacks a known reason. This sample lists some 240,000 clones; approximately 82% were detected once. Of the sample, around 1.5% is held by the ten largest clones. The sample was peripheral blood. Every receptor here comes from a woman aged 40 to 50 who had recovered from COVID-19.

The chain recombines TRBV27 with TRBJ1-1, with a possible D match to TRBD1 (5 bases). The CDR3 contains 13 residues. Germline V gene sequence: CDR1 MNHEY, CDR2 SMNVEV (reference sequence). Trimming left V 7 bases short and J 3 bases short, with 12 bases between. CDR3 amino acids: CASKLFRDTEAFF. As DNA, the CDR3 is TGTGCCAGCAAACTTTTCAGGGACACTGAAGCTTTCTTT.

This clone was recorded only once. The J gene is TRBJ2-3, the V gene TRBV5-4; 7 nucleotides match TRBD2. The length of the CDR3 is 17 residues. The ends lost 3 bases at V and 0 bases at J; junction bases unmatched: 10. In germline, CDR1 is SGHNT, CDR2 YYREEE (reference sequence). The CDR3 region is CASSSQTTSLSTDTQYF. DNA of the CDR3: TGTGCCAGCAGCTCACAAACGACTAGCCTTAGCACAGATACGCAGTATTTT. The full variable domain, completed using reference TRBV5-4 and TRBJ2-3, is ETGVTQSPTHLIKTRGQQVTLRCSSQSGHNTVSWYQQALGQGPQFIFQYYREEENGRGNFPPRFSGLQFPNYSSELNVNALELDDSALYLCASSSQTTSLSTDTQYFGPGTRLTVL.

This chain joins TRBV19 and TRBJ1-6; 9 bases fit TRBD1. Germline V gives CDR1 LNHDA, CDR2 SQIVND (reference sequence). V gave up 4 bases and J gave up 10 bases; unmatched junction bases: 5. This CDR3 is built from 14 residues. The DNA of the CDR3 is TGTGCCAGTAGTACCGGGACAGGGCGATCACCCCTCCACTTT. It translates to CASSTGTGRSPLHF.

This clone was counted a single time. The V gene is TRBV30, the J gene TRBJ1-6; D unresolved. With 1 base removed from V and 7 bases from J, the gap between germline ends came to 17 bases. CDR1 and CDR2 (germline): GTSNPN, SVGIG (reference sequence). The CDR3 is made up of 16 amino acids. DNA of the CDR3: TGTGCCTGGAGTGACCCCCGAGGGTTGGGGAATTCACCCCTCCACTTT. It is translated as CAWSDPRGLGNSPLHF.

Concerning this clone: Other DNA sequences in the sample encode the same CDR3. The chain links TRBV18 to TRBJ2-3; D is unresolved. The CDR3 runs 13 residues. Trimming left V 3 bases short and J 0 bases short, with 4 bases between. Germline lookup yields CDR1 KGHSH and CDR2 LQKENI. The CDR3 reads CASSPPSTDTQYF. CDR3 DNA sequence: TGTGCCAGCTCACCTCCTAGCACAGATACGCAGTATTTT.

The V gene is TRBV6-5, the J gene TRBJ2-3; TRBD1 matches at 8 bases. Germline-derived CDR1 and CDR2 are MNHEY and SVGAGI. V gave up 5 bases and J gave up 1 base; unmatched junction bases: 5. CDR3 size: 15 residues. CDR3: CASSRQGQGTDTQYF. CDR3 coding DNA: TGTGCCAGCAGTCGACAGGGGCAGGGCACAGATACGCAGTATTTT.

The chain carries TRBV5-1 and TRBJ2-3; 8 positions match TRBD2. The germline gives CDR1 SGHRS, CDR2 YFSETQ. Trimming cost V 1 base and J 3 bases; bases outside gene matches: 13. The CDR3 contains 18 residues. DNA of the CDR3: TGCGCCAGCAGCTTGTCAGGTGGTTTAGCGGGGATGACAGATACGCAGTATTTT. Residues: CASSLSGGLAGMTDTQYF.

V gene TRBV7-8 combines with J gene TRBJ1-2; possible D gene TRBD1, 5 bases. From germline, CDR1 is SGHVS and CDR2 FQNEAQ. This CDR3 comprises 14 residues. Between the trimmed V and J ends, which lost 3 bases and 3 bases, there was a span of 11 bases. The DNA of the CDR3 is TGTGCCAGCAGCTTGCAAGGGGTAGACTATGGCTACACCTTC. It is translated as CASSLQGVDYGYTF. The full variable domain, in which reference TRBV7-8 and TRBJ1-2 provide the parts outside the CDR3, is GAGVSQSPRYKVAKRGQDVALRCDPISGHVSLFWYQQALGQGPEFLTYFQNEAQLDKSGLPSDRFFAERPEGSVSTLKIQRTQQEDSAVYLCASSLQGVDYGYTFGSGTRLTVV.

This CDR3 is CASSLAGISYEQYF. The CDR3 DNA reads as TGTGCCAGCAGCTTGGCCGGGATTTCCTACGAGCAGTACTTC. The chain combines TRBV5-8 with TRBJ2-7; TRBD2 might be the D (5 bases). Trimming took off 0 bases at V and 1 base at J, with 8 bases between the two ends. CDR3 length: 14 residues. In germline, CDR1 is SGHTS, CDR2 YDEGEE.

V gene TRBV4-3 combines with J gene TRBJ1-4; D is unresolved. The CDR3 contains 14 residues. Germline lookup yields CDR1 LGHNA and CDR2 YSLEER. V lost 1 base and J lost 1, with 4 bases in between. The CDR3 DNA is TGCGCCAGCAGCCAAGTCCAAACTAATGAAAAACTGTTTTTT. Its translation is CASSQVQTNEKLFF.

The gene calls are TRBV30 and TRBJ1-5; D gene ambiguous. V was clipped by 0 bases and J by 6 bases, with 18 bases between them. This CDR3 contains 16 residues. Looked up from germline, CDR1 is GTSNPN and CDR2 is SVGIG (reference sequence). The CDR3 coding sequence is TGTGCCTGGAGTGTATTTGATGGGCGGGGTAGTCAGCCCCAGCATTTT. Its protein product is CAWSVFDGRGSQPQHF.

This chain uses TRBV27 with TRBJ1-5; TRBD1 aligns across 7 bases. Germline assignment: CDR1 MNHEY and CDR2 SMNVEV (reference sequence). The CDR3 contains 14 residues. V was pared by 5 bases and J by 0 bases, with 1 base of the junction left unmatched. The DNA for the CDR3 is TGTGCCAGCAGTCGACAGGGTAGCAATCAGCCCCAGCATTTT. This translates into CASSRQGSNQPQHF.

The V call is TRBV2, the J call TRBJ1-4; 8 positions agree with TRBD1. The CDR3 has 14 amino acids. V shed 11 bases and J 5 bases; nucleotides not matched to a gene: 10. Germline assignment: CDR1 SNHLY and CDR2 FYNNEI. The CDR3 spells CAGQRNRGNEKLFF. DNA of the CDR3: TGTGCCGGTCAACGGAACAGGGGGAATGAAAAACTGTTTTTT.

The chain employs TRBV2 and TRBJ2-3; 12 nucleotides line up with TRBD2. Trimming at V came to 6 bases and at J to 4 bases, leaving 8 bases not matched to a gene. This CDR3 region has 16 residues. Germline lookup yields CDR1 SNHLY and CDR2 FYNNEI. CDR3 region: CASSRLAGGSADTQYF. DNA of the CDR3: TGTGCCAGCAGCCGCCTAGCGGGGGGGTCGGCAGATACGCAGTATTTT.

This chain links TRBV7-2 with TRBJ1-1; D gene unclear. Trimming took 5 bases from V and 6 from J, leaving 19 bases between them. Germline CDR1 SGHTA, CDR2 FQGNSA. CDR3 size: 15 residues. CDR3 region: CASSALWSGRAEAFF. The CDR3 DNA follows: TGTGCCAGCAGCGCCCTCTGGAGCGGGAGAGCTGAAGCTTTCTTT.

This rearrangement joins TRBV11-3 to TRBJ1-4; a possible D gene is TRBD1 (6 bases). From germline, CDR1 is SGHNT and CDR2 YENEEA. The CDR3 consists of 15 residues. V gave up 1 base and J gave up 7 bases, with 13 bases separating them. CDR3 sequence reads: CASSLGGPLAEKLFF. CDR3 DNA: TGTGCCAGCAGCTTAGGGGGGCCCTTGGCTGAAAAACTGTTTTTT.

This chain connects TRBV7-2 to TRBJ2-7; D might be TRBD2 (5 bases). This CDR3 region has 14 residues. Germline assignment: CDR1 SGHTA and CDR2 FQGNSA. V lost 6 bases and J lost 2, with 14 bases in between. DNA of the CDR3: TGTGCCAGCAGTTTTAGCGTGCCCGCCTACGAGCAGTACTTC. Residues: CASSFSVPAYEQYF. The entire variable domain, with the rest obtained from reference TRBV7-2 and TRBJ2-7, is as follows: GAGVSQSPSNKVTEKGKDVELRCDPISGHTALYWYRQSLGQGLEFLIYFQGNSAPDKSGLPSDRFSAERTGGSVSTLTIQRTQQEDSAVYLCASSFSVPAYEQYFGPGTRLTVT.

The genes are TRBV15 and TRBJ1-5, with D unclear. This CDR3 is 17 amino acids long. The V gene's germline CDR1 is LNHNV and CDR2 YYDKDF (reference sequence). Trimming pared 1 base from V and 5 bases from J, leaving 18 bases between. The CDR3 DNA follows: TGTGCCACCAGCAGAGTTCAGTCGGACGGGAACGATCAGCCCCAGCATTTT. This gives the protein CATSRVQSDGNDQPQHF.

This chain connects TRBV2 to TRBJ2-2; TRBD2 matches at 9 bases. The CDR3 is made up of 20 amino acids. The V segment lost 4 bases and the J segment 2 bases; nucleotides outside the gene matches: 17. Germline V gene data show CDR1 as SNHLY and CDR2 as FYNNEI. CDR3 sequence reads: CASSVMGLASTILNTGELFF. As DNA, the CDR3 is TGTGCCAGCAGTGTAATGGGACTAGCCTCAACTATTCTTAACACCGGGGAGCTGTTTTTT. The full variable domain, with the rest looked up from reference TRBV2 and TRBJ2-2, is EPEVTQTPSHQVTQMGQEVILRCVPISNHLYFYWYRQILGQKVEFLVSFYNNEISEKSEIFDDQFSVERPDGSNFTLKIRSTKLEDSAMYFCASSVMGLASTILNTGELFFGEGSRLTVL.

The rearrangement uses TRBV6-5 and TRBJ1-5; tentatively, D is TRBD1 (6 bases). Trimming shortened V by 7 bases and J by 0 bases, and 13 bases separated the two germline ends. The CDR3 consists of 15 residues. Germline-derived CDR1 and CDR2 are MNHEY and SVGAGI. This chain's CDR3 is CASTSNRVSNQPQHF. The CDR3 DNA is TGTGCCAGCACCTCAAACAGGGTTAGCAATCAGCCCCAGCATTTT.

V gene TRBV12-3 or TRBV12-4 combines with J gene TRBJ2-7, with D unresolved. This CDR3 is built from 11 residues. V lost 6 bases and J lost 3, with 6 bases in between. Here the CDR3 reads CASSRYYEQYF. DNA for the CDR3: TGTGCCAGCAGCCGGTACTACGAGCAGTACTTC.

The chain couples TRBV24-1 to TRBJ1-4, with 7 positions matching TRBD1. The V gene's germline CDR1 is KGHDR and CDR2 SFDVKD. V was pared by 4 bases and J by 0 bases, with 4 bases of the junction left unmatched. There are 16 residues in the CDR3. The CDR3 reads CATSDGGQPTNEKLFF. In DNA, the CDR3 is TGTGCCACCAGTGACGGGGGACAGCCAACTAATGAAAAACTGTTTTTT.